This is a list of T cell receptor beta chains from one sample in a study of shared clonotypes between healthy human individuals. Profiling relied on immunoSEQ multiplex PCR, and the TCRdb table lists in-frame clones only, not all of them. Among 950,000 to 1,100,000 clones, around 76% were seen once, and the ten largest hold roughly 1.4%. Material: memory CD4+ T cells sorted from blood. The receptors derive from a man between 18 and 35 years old in good health. Each CDR3 is given without its conserved first and last residue. Only some rows state a clone size, as once, few, many or a class for expanded clones.

. | TRBJ2-3 | TRBV2 | ASRGRTDTQY
few | TRBJ1-5 | TRBV21-1 | ATKDRAINQPQH
. | TRBJ1-6 | TRBV2 | ASSEALMNRGVAPLH
. | TRBJ2-2 | TRBV2 | ASSDAGGNGELF
. | TRBJ2-2 | TRBV5-6 | ASSFSFGELF
once | TRBJ2-7 | TRBV5-1 | ASSLQWGGYEQY
. | TRBJ2-7 | TRBV10-3 | AISESKTGSYEQY
. | TRBJ2-3 | TRBV7-2 | ASSTGLDPYTDTQY
. | TRBJ2-5 | TRBV10-3 | AISDTSAETQY
. | TRBJ2-7 | TRBV4-1 | ASSAPSGTHYEQY
. | TRBJ2-1 | TRBV30 | ASQKKGGNEQF
. | TRBJ1-4 | TRBV4-2 | ASSPASTWTGGLEKLF
. | TRBJ2-1 | TRBV7-2 | ASSKSVTYNEQF
. | TRBJ1-3 | TRBV21-1 | ASSKGRRGGGNTIY
. | TRBJ2-7 | TRBV5-1 | ASSSTSGVSSYEQY
. | TRBJ1-1 | TRBV18 | ASSLGQGVEAF
. | TRBJ2-5 | TRBV15 | ATSRSETQY
. | TRBJ2-3 | TRBV6-5 | ASSYSGSSTDTQY
few | TRBJ2-1 | TRBV9 | ASSVDSGVSYNEQF
few | TRBJ1-6 | TRBV6-5 | ASSVRQNSPLH
. | TRBJ1-2 | TRBV18 | ASSPTGQGYYGYT
. | TRBJ1-5 | TRBV27 | ASSLDRGRQPQH
. | TRBJ2-7 | TRBV18 | ASSPETTYEQY
. | TRBJ2-1 | TRBV15 | ATSIASGGANEQF
once | TRBJ1-3 | TRBV2 | ASSSDLTGNTIY
. | TRBJ2-1 | TRBV19 | ASSIGTSGRPPDEQF
. | TRBJ1-2 | TRBV6-1 | ASGTFGLWGYT
. | TRBJ2-3 | TRBV5-1 | ASSLGGRNADTQY